One and the same sample provided the 31 T cell receptor beta chains below, sequenced in a study of shared clonotypes between healthy human individuals. Repertoires were generated with immunoSEQ multiplex PCR, while TCRdb's copy carries only in-frame clones and drops some. Of under 1,100,000 clones in the sample, around 76% were seen once. The sample consisted of memory CD4+ T cells sorted from blood. The subset was: CD45RA-negative fraction. Receptor source: a man between 18 and 35 years old in good health.

This chain uses TRBV5-6 with TRBJ2-1; D is undetermined. Between the trimmed V and J ends, which lost 0 bases and 4 bases, there was a span of 8 bases. The CDR3 loop spans 14 amino acids. Per the germline V gene, CDR1 is SGHDT and CDR2 is YYEEEE. Here the CDR3 reads CASSLEGFYNEQFF. CDR3 DNA: TGTGCCAGCAGCTTGGAGGGATTTTACAATGAGCAGTTCTTC.

The chain combines TRBV7-3 with TRBJ2-3, with 9 bases identical to TRBD2. CDR1 SGHTA and CDR2 FQGTGA come from the germline V gene. The CDR3 extends over 18 amino acids. V was pared by 0 bases and J by 4 bases, with 11 bases of the junction left unmatched. The CDR3 bases are TGTGCCAGCAGCTTAACCAGCGGGGGGCTAAAAAGGCCAGATACGCAGTATTTT. Translating it yields CASSLTSGGLKRPDTQYF.

This clone has just a few counts. The chain is built from TRBV5-1 and TRBJ1-1, with D uncertain. V dropped 7 bases and J dropped 0 bases, with 10 bases sitting between them. The CDR3 sequence is 13 residues long. CDR1 and CDR2 from the germline V gene are SGHRS and YFSETQ. CDR3 sequence reads: CASGDTLNTEAFF. DNA for the CDR3: TGCGCCAGCGGCGACACTCTGAACACTGAAGCTTTCTTT.

This chain links TRBV5-4 with TRBJ2-5, with TRBD2 as a possible D gene (7 bases). In germline, CDR1 is SGHNT, CDR2 YYREEE (reference sequence). The CDR3 is made up of 14 amino acids. V was clipped by 2 bases and J by 4 bases, with 12 bases between them. DNA for the CDR3: TGTGCCAGCAGCTTTGGGAGGGGGGGAGAGACCCAGTACTTC. It codes for CASSFGRGGETQYF.

Ten or more counts support this clone. The rearrangement uses TRBV28 and TRBJ1-1; D unresolved. The CDR3 consists of 12 residues. Trimming pared 2 bases from V and 4 bases from J, leaving 5 bases between. The germline CDR1 and CDR2 sequences are MDHEN and SYDVKM. CDR3 amino acids: CASSLEATEAFF. CDR3 nucleotide sequence: TGTGCCAGCAGTTTAGAGGCCACTGAAGCTTTCTTT.

The chain joins TRBV7-8 to TRBJ1-6; tentative D call: TRBD1 (5 bases). Germline CDR1 SGHVS, CDR2 FQNEAQ. This CDR3 has 15 residues. Deletions cut 1 base from V and 9 bases from J, with 13 bases between. CDR3 sequence: CASSLGVTGLSPLHF. The CDR3, as DNA: TGTGCCAGCAGCTTAGGGGTCACAGGCCTTTCACCCCTCCACTTT. Variable domain in full (rest from reference TRBV7-8 and TRBJ1-6): GAGVSQSPRYKVAKRGQDVALRCDPISGHVSLFWYQQALGQGPEFLTYFQNEAQLDKSGLPSDRFFAERPEGSVSTLKIQRTQQEDSAVYLCASSLGVTGLSPLHFGNGTRLTVT.

The chain couples TRBV19 to TRBJ1-5, with 8 bases matching TRBD1. CDR1 and CDR2 from the germline V gene are LNHDA and SQIVND (reference sequence). The CDR3 runs 14 residues. With V trimmed by 6 bases and J by 6 bases, 7 bases remained unmatched. The CDR3 is CASRKTGDSQPQHF. As DNA, the CDR3 is TGTGCCAGTAGGAAGACAGGGGATAGTCAGCCCCAGCATTTT.

The chain combines TRBV2 with TRBJ2-7, with D perhaps TRBD1 (6 bases). The CDR3 is made up of 15 amino acids. Deletions cut 5 bases from V and 0 bases from J, with 14 bases between. Germline CDR1 reads SNHLY; CDR2 reads FYNNEI. Here the CDR3 DNA reads TGTGCCAGCAGTTCAGACAGGTCCCTCTCCTACGAGCAGTACTTC. Its translation is CASSSDRSLSYEQYF.

The V and J genes are TRBV15 and TRBJ2-1, with 9 bases fitting TRBD1. Germline V CDR1 and CDR2: LNHNV, YYDKDF (reference sequence). J was trimmed by 9 bases and V by 4 bases; bases with no gene match: 7. The CDR3 totals 14 residues. DNA of the CDR3: TGTGCCACCAGCATTGGGGGGACAGGGTTTGAGCAGTTCTTC. Its translation is CATSIGGTGFEQFF.

This chain uses TRBV5-4 with TRBJ1-2; 8 nucleotides match TRBD1. The germline CDR1 and CDR2 sequences are SGHNT and YYREEE (reference sequence). CDR3 size: 12 residues. V lost 3 bases to trimming and J lost 7 bases; unmatched junction nucleotides: 2. The CDR3 DNA follows: TGTGCCAGCAGCTCGGGACAGGCTGGCTACACCTTC. Residues: CASSSGQAGYTF. Full variable domain (missing parts from reference TRBV5-4 and TRBJ1-2): ETGVTQSPTHLIKTRGQQVTLRCSSQSGHNTVSWYQQALGQGPQFIFQYYREEENGRGNFPPRFSGLQFPNYSSELNVNALELDDSALYLCASSSGQAGYTFGSGTRLTVV.

The J gene is TRBJ2-6, the V gene TRBV19, with TRBD1 as a possible D gene (5 bases). V lost 5 bases and J lost 0, with 11 bases in between. This CDR3 spans 16 amino acids. CDR1 and CDR2 from the germline V gene are LNHDA and SQIVND (reference sequence). The CDR3 DNA follows: TGTGCCAGTAGTTACAGGTACCTCTCTGGGGCCAACGTCCTGACTTTC. Residues: CASSYRYLSGANVLTF.

The gene calls are TRBV10-3 and TRBJ2-7; weak D call: TRBD1 (6 bases). Germline V gives CDR1 ENHRY, CDR2 SYGVKD. Trimming shortened V by 3 bases and J by 7 bases, and 13 bases separated the two germline ends. The CDR3 runs to 13 residues. Here the CDR3 DNA reads TGTGCCATCAGTGAAGAACCCAGGGGAGAGCAGTACTTC. This translates into CAISEEPRGEQYF.

This chain links TRBV6-1 with TRBJ2-1; weak D call: TRBD1 (6 bases). This CDR3 spans 15 amino acids. Germline-derived CDR1 and CDR2 are MNHNS and SASEGT. V was trimmed by 4 bases and J by 7 bases, leaving 17 bases between them. CDR3 nucleotide sequence: TGTGCCAGCAGTGTGTACCAGGGTAGGGGGAATGAGCAGTTCTTC. It encodes CASSVYQGRGNEQFF.

This chain connects TRBV6-6 to TRBJ1-4; no definite D call. This CDR3 comprises 14 residues. Trimming shortened V by 4 bases and J by 4 bases, and 10 bases separated the two germline ends. Per the germline V gene, CDR1 is MNHNY and CDR2 is SVGAGI (reference sequence). The DNA of the CDR3 is TGTGCCAGCAGTTCCCAGGCCTTTAATGAAAAACTGTTTTTT. Translated, it gives CASSSQAFNEKLFF.

The CDR3 nucleotides read TGTGCCATCACCTCCTCCGCCGCGAACTATGGCTACACCTTC. Translation: CAITSSAANYGYTF. V usage is TRBV10-3 and J usage is TRBJ1-2; no clear D. Trimming took off 7 bases at V and 2 bases at J, with 14 bases between the two ends. CDR1 and CDR2 (germline): ENHRY, SYGVKD. The CDR3 totals 14 residues.

This clone was recorded a few times. The limits of the CDR3 on the DNA are not certain, so only TCRdb's listed CDR3 is given. This chain links TRBV6-1 with TRBJ1-2. Counting both end residues, the CDR3 totals 14 amino acids. CDR1 is MNHNS, CDR2 SASEGT, per germline. The CDR3 here is CASILGRTNYGYTF.

This clone was seen just once. This chain links TRBV6-1 with TRBJ2-3; 13 bases fit TRBD2. The ends lost 2 bases at V and 2 bases at J; junction bases unmatched: 1. CDR1 is MNHNS and CDR2 is SASEGT in the germline V gene. The CDR3 contains 16 residues. CDR3 residues: CASSETSGGVTDTQYF. DNA for the CDR3: TGTGCCAGCAGTGAAACTAGCGGGGGGGTCACAGATACGCAGTATTTT.

This chain links TRBV19 with TRBJ2-7; TRBD2 agrees at 11 bases. J gave up 5 bases and V 7 bases, and 7 bases lay outside the gene matches. Per the germline V gene, CDR1 is LNHDA and CDR2 is SQIVND (reference sequence). CDR3 length: 14 residues. The CDR3 DNA reads as TGTGCCAGTACCTCTAGCGGGAGGCGAAACGAGCAGTACTTC. Its translation is CASTSSGRRNEQYF. Based on the CDR3 plus reference TRBV19 and TRBJ2-7, the full variable domain is DGGITQSPKYLFRKEGQNVTLSCEQNLNHDAMYWYRQDPGQGLRLIYYSQIVNDFQKGDIAEGYSVSREKKESFPLTVTSAQKNPTAFYLCASTSSGRRNEQYFGPGTRLTVT.

V gene TRBV4-2 combines with J gene TRBJ1-3; possible D gene TRBD1, 5 bases. Germline CDR1 reads LGHNA; CDR2 reads YNFKEQ. The CDR3 is 17 residues long. V gave up 4 bases and J gave up 0 bases, with 16 bases separating them. CDR3 protein: CASSLTTGVSSGNTIYF. In DNA form, the CDR3 reads TGTGCCAGCAGCCTTACTACAGGAGTCAGCTCTGGAAACACCATATATTTT.

This chain joins TRBV9 and TRBJ2-1; no clear D gene. The length of the CDR3 is 14 residues. The V gene lost 4 bases and the J gene lost 6 bases, with 14 bases spanning the gap. Germline CDR1 is SGDLS and CDR2 is YYNGEE. The CDR3 loop reads CASSPKGRLNEQFF. Written as DNA, the CDR3 is TGTGCCAGCAGCCCGAAGGGCAGGCTCAATGAGCAGTTCTTC. Filled out from reference TRBV9 and TRBJ2-1, the complete variable domain reads DSGVTQTPKHLITATGQRVTLRCSPRSGDLSVYWYQQSLDQGLQFLIQYYNGEERAKGNILERFSAQQFPDLHSELNLSSLELGDSALYFCASSPKGRLNEQFFGPGTRLTVL.

The chain joins TRBV10-3 to TRBJ2-7; possible D gene TRBD2, 6 bases. The CDR3 has 13 residues. The germline V gene has CDR1 ENHRY and CDR2 SYGVKD. V shed 0 bases and J shed 5 bases, with 8 bases lying between them. The CDR3 is CAISESTGDEQYF. In nucleotides, the CDR3 is TGTGCCATCAGTGAGTCGACGGGGGACGAGCAGTACTTC.

V and J are TRBV19 and TRBJ2-1, with 8 bases fitting TRBD1. CDR1 is LNHDA and CDR2 is SQIVND in the germline V gene (reference sequence). This CDR3 spans 14 amino acids. V was clipped by 5 bases and J by 6 bases; unmatched bases: 6. The CDR3 coding sequence is TGTGCCAGTAGTCCGTGGACAGGGCGCAATGAGCAGTTCTTC. The encoded protein is CASSPWTGRNEQFF.

This clone was seen a few times. The chain joins TRBV30 to TRBJ1-5; D gene uncertain. The CDR3 spans 16 residues. With 4 bases removed from V and 0 bases from J, the gap between germline ends came to 16 bases. Germline values: CDR1 GTSNPN, CDR2 SVGIG (reference sequence). In DNA form, the CDR3 reads TGTGCCTGGACCGCAGGCGGGTCCTCTAGCAATCAGCCCCAGCATTTT. It is translated as CAWTAGGSSSNQPQHF.

The rearrangement uses TRBV2 and TRBJ1-5, with 9 bases lining up with TRBD1. V was clipped by 6 bases and J by 2 bases; unmatched bases: 8. Germline CDR1 and CDR2: SNHLY and FYNNEI. This CDR3 has 16 residues. The DNA for the CDR3 is TGTGCCAGCAGGGGGACAGGGAAATCGGGCAATCAGCCCCAGCATTTT. Its protein product is CASRGTGKSGNQPQHF.

This clone was observed a single time. The V gene is TRBV10-3, the J gene TRBJ2-3; 8 nucleotides line up with TRBD1. Germline CDR1 reads ENHRY; CDR2 reads SYGVKD. V trimming: 4 bases; J trimming: 1 base; junction bases outside the gene matches: 7. This CDR3 spans 16 amino acids. The CDR3 loop is CAISGRQGQGTDTQYF. DNA for the CDR3: TGTGCCATCAGTGGTCGCCAGGGACAGGGCACAGATACGCAGTATTTT.

V gene TRBV28 combines with J gene TRBJ2-5; D is unresolved. Per the germline V gene, CDR1 is MDHEN and CDR2 is SYDVKM. This CDR3 is 13 amino acids long. Trimming shortened V by 3 bases and J by 2 bases, and 7 bases separated the two germline ends. CDR3 in DNA: TGTGCCAGCAGTTTTCAGAATCAAGAGACCCAGTACTTC. This sequence encodes CASSFQNQETQYF.

This clone came up once. The gene calls are TRBV19 and TRBJ2-7; possibly TRBD1 or TRBD2 for D (6 bases each). Germline CDR1 and CDR2: LNHDA and SQIVND (reference sequence). Between the trimmed V and J ends, which lost 5 bases and 2 bases, there was a span of 13 bases. The CDR3 runs 14 residues. The CDR3 DNA reads as TGTGCCAGTAGTGGGGGGCCGGGTCCCTACGAGCAGTACTTC. Amino acid sequence: CASSGGPGPYEQYF.

The rearrangement uses TRBV7-6 and TRBJ2-3, with D tentatively TRBD1 or TRBD2 (5 bases each). CDR3 length: 15 amino acids. V was pared by 8 bases and J by 1 base, with 16 bases between. In germline, CDR1 is SGHVS, CDR2 FNYEAQ. The CDR3 DNA reads TGTGCCAGCTCGATCGGGACGGCAGGCACAGATACGCAGTATTTT. It specifies CASSIGTAGTDTQYF.

This rearrangement joins TRBV5-1 to TRBJ2-3, with D maybe TRBD2 (6 bases). CDR3 length: 16 residues. V was cut by 6 bases and J by 1 base, with 18 bases left in between. The germline CDR1 and CDR2 sequences are SGHRS and YFSETQ. The CDR3 here is CASTLPAGSGTDTQYF. For the CDR3, the DNA is TGCGCCAGCACCCTGCCTGCGGGAAGTGGCACAGATACGCAGTATTTT.

The V and J genes are TRBV27 and TRBJ1-6; D ambiguous. V dropped 4 bases and J dropped 7 bases, with 5 bases sitting between them. This CDR3 comprises 12 residues. Per the germline V gene, CDR1 is MNHEY and CDR2 is SMNVEV (reference sequence). DNA for the CDR3: TGTGCCAGCAGTTCTCCGAATTCACCCCTCCACTTT. As protein: CASSSPNSPLHF.

The chain carries TRBV18 and TRBJ2-5; 7 nucleotides agree with TRBD1. The length of the CDR3 is 16 residues. The germline V gene has CDR1 KGHSH and CDR2 LQKENI. Trimming took 0 bases from V and 1 from J; bases not matched to a gene: 5. The CDR3 DNA reads TGTGCCAGCTCACCACCCGCCAGGGGGACCCAAGAGACCCAGTACTTC. Its protein product is CASSPPARGTQETQYF.